Detailed here is one T cell receptor beta chain. This CDR3 spans 15 amino acids. Unmatched junction bases numbered 9, after V lost 8 bases and J lost 4 bases. CDR1 is MNHNS, CDR2 SASEGT, per germline. This entry comes from a study of technical replicates of blood from a handful of donors. The method was immunoSEQ multiplex PCR; TCRdb's version includes in-frame clones alone and lacks a portion of them. Among about 82,000 clones listed, nearly 96% were seen once. The genes are TRBV6-1 and TRBJ1-1, with 11 nucleotides matching TRBD1. This clonotype originated in a human donor in good health. Sequencing input: T cells isolated from PBMCs. The CDR3 spells CASQQDRGHFTEAFF. The CDR3 coding sequence is TGTGCCAGCCAACAGGACAGGGGGCATTTCACTGAAGCTTTCTTT.